This T cell receptor (beta chain) was retrieved from a study of cytomegalovirus exposure and HLA in healthy donors. Study observations and caveats: Associated with HLA alleles at 0.05 false discovery rate in a later analysis were over 15,000 TCR beta sequences. As a later analysis revealed, most CMV-associated TCR beta chains appeared HLA-restricted.

This clone has a handful of counts. Its matching antigen is unknown. It was with 60 Vbeta and 13 Jbeta primers that the PCR ran. Libraries were prepared by immunoSEQ multiplex PCR; TCRdb keeps only in-frame clonotypes and omits some of them. The sample consists of approximately 200,000 clones, around three quarters of them appearing once. This CDR3 has 14 residues. V was clipped by 6 bases and J by 0 bases, with 14 bases between them. Germline V gives CDR1 SQVTM, CDR2 ANQGSEA. The sequenced sample was PBMCs. The chain is built from TRBV29-1 and TRBJ1-2; TRBD1 is a possible D gene (5 bases). The TCR comes from a man aged 25 to 40 in good health and CMV-seronegative. The CDR3 DNA follows: TGCAGCGTGACCACAGGTAGAGCTAACTATGGCTACACCTTC. As protein: CSVTTGRANYGYTF.